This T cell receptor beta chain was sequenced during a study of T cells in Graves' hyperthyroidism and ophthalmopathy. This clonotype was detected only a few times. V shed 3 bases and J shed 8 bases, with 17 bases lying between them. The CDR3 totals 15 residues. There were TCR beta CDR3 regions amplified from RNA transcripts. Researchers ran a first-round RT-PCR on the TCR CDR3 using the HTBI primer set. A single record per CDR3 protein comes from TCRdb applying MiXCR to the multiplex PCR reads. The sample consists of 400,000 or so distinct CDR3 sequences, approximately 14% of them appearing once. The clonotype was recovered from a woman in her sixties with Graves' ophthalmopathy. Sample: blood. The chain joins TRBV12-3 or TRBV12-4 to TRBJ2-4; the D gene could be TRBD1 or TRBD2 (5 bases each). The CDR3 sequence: CASSFGTNPQDIQYF. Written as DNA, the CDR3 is TGTGCCAGCAGTTTCGGGACGAACCCCCAAGACATTCAGTACTTC.